This T cell receptor (beta chain) was found in a study of shared clonotypes between healthy human individuals. Genomic DNA from each subset was divided evenly over several immunoSEQ plates. Some 30,000 T cell genomes, or around 180 ng DNA, went into the sorted-subset replicate PCRs. Profiled with immunoSEQ multiplex PCR; TCRdb holds only in-frame clones, not every one. The sample has some 2.3 million clones; approximately 95% are singletons. On this clone itself: Its specificity is unknown.

Study conclusions and caveats: In this cohort, only blood was sampled, and tissue repertoires likely differ. The study found lower generation probabilities in non-shared clonotypes than in those shared by all four donors.

The CDR3 length is 16 residues. The germline CDR1 and CDR2 sequences are MDHEN and SYDVKM. The ends were cut back, 1 base at V and 0 bases at J, with 13 bases in the middle. The specimen sequenced was naive CD4+ T cells from PBMCs. The subset denotes: CD45RA+ positively selected. This sequence originates from a man between 18 and 35 years old in good health. Some clones in this sample may be carry-over from other donors' samples. V gene TRBV28 combines with J gene TRBJ2-7; D perhaps matches TRBD1 (6 bases). CDR3 loop: CASSLSAGVFSYEQYF. The CDR3 DNA reads as TGTGCCAGCAGTTTATCGGCAGGGGTATTCTCCTACGAGCAGTACTTC.